Following are 17 T cell receptor beta chains from one sample sequenced in a study of T cells expressing NK-cell markers. From the 5' RACE reads, TCRdb lists one entry per CDR3 protein and no DNA. This sample contains 500,000 or so distinct CDR3 sequences. Sequencing was done on a sample of blood T cells: a sorted CD56 or NKG2C T cell subset, CD4+ or CD8+ T cells, or bulk PBMC T cells (not recorded which). The receptors come from a young man in good health.

The chain is built from TRBV12-3 or TRBV12-4 and TRBJ2-5; TCRdb picks TRBD1, but there is no DNA to check that call. This CDR3 comprises 12 residues. The CDR3 here is CATRGDQETQYF.

CDR3 sequence reads: CASSSPGNRTQYF. V gene TRBV12-3 or TRBV12-4 combines with J gene TRBJ2-5. CDR3 length: 13 amino acids.

The chain employs TRBV7-9 and TRBJ2-1; the TRBD1 assignment by TCRdb is unverifiable without DNA. The CDR3 is 18 residues long. Germline CDR1 SEHNR, CDR2 FQNEAQ (reference sequence). The CDR3 is CASSLGIGTGTGLDEQFF.

CDR3 region: CASTPRDSYNEQFF. The chain combines TRBV12-3 or TRBV12-4 with TRBJ2-1; the D call from TCRdb, TRBD1, cannot be confirmed without DNA. The CDR3 runs to 14 residues.

V is TRBV28 and J is TRBJ1-1; TCRdb names TRBD1, which stays unverified in the absence of DNA. There are 14 residues in the CDR3. Germline CDR1 is MDHEN and CDR2 is SYDVKM. CDR3 sequence reads: CASSYRAVVTEAFF. The complete variable domain, with remaining parts taken from reference TRBV28 and TRBJ1-1, reads DVKVTQSSRYLVKRTGEKVFLECVQDMDHENMFWYRQDPGLGLRLIYFSYDVKMKEKGDIPEGYSVSREKKERFSLILESASTNQTSMYLCASSYRAVVTEAFFGQGTRLTVV.

The V gene is TRBV2, the J gene TRBJ2-7; TCRdb's D gene call, TRBD2, goes unchecked for lack of DNA. CDR3 length: 17 amino acids. Germline V gives CDR1 SNHLY, CDR2 FYNNEI. The CDR3: CASSVTSGRAVTYEQYF. The full variable domain, rest sourced from reference TRBV2 and TRBJ2-7, is EPEVTQTPSHQVTQMGQEVILRCVPISNHLYFYWYRQILGQKVEFLVSFYNNEISEKSEIFDDQFSVERPDGSNFTLKIRSTKLEDSAMYFCASSVTSGRAVTYEQYFGPGTRLTVT.

J is TRBJ2-3 and V is TRBV4-2; absent DNA, TCRdb's TRBD2 call cannot be checked. The CDR3 extends over 15 amino acids. CDR1 LGHNA and CDR2 YNFKEQ come from the germline V gene. CDR3 in amino acids: CASSQVKLAGLAQYF.

The CDR3 spells CASSRGWETQYF. V gene TRBV4-2 combines with J gene TRBJ2-5. Germline-derived CDR1 and CDR2 are LGHNA and YNFKEQ. This CDR3 has 12 residues.

The rearrangement joins TRBV12-3 or TRBV12-4 to TRBJ1-5; TCRdb's assignment of TRBD1 cannot be checked, as there is no DNA. This CDR3 comprises 15 residues. The CDR3 loop is CASRRPGTAEQPQHF.

CDR3 protein: CASRGISSGANVLTF. The chain joins TRBV9 to TRBJ2-6. The CDR3 runs to 15 residues. Germline V lookup: CDR1 SGDLS, CDR2 YYNGEE.

The rearrangement joins TRBV7-2 to TRBJ2-3; the D call from TCRdb, TRBD1, cannot be confirmed without DNA. Germline CDR1 and CDR2: SGHTA and FQGNSA. The CDR3 is made up of 14 amino acids. This CDR3 is CASSLQGFTDTQYF.

Here the CDR3 reads CASRPRGSEKLFF. This chain links TRBV28 with TRBJ1-4; TCRdb's assignment of TRBD1 cannot be checked, as there is no DNA. The germline V gene encodes CDR1 MDHEN and CDR2 SYDVKM. The CDR3 runs 13 residues. Full variable domain (rest looked up from reference TRBV28 and TRBJ1-4): DVKVTQSSRYLVKRTGEKVFLECVQDMDHENMFWYRQDPGLGLRLIYFSYDVKMKEKGDIPEGYSVSREKKERFSLILESASTNQTSMYLCASRPRGSEKLFFGSGTQLSVL.

The chain employs TRBV12-3 or TRBV12-4 and TRBJ2-4; the D call of TRBD1 rests on TCRdb alone, since no DNA is present to check it. The length of the CDR3 is 13 residues. The chain's CDR3 is CASSFNRDSYEYF.

V usage is TRBV21-1 and J usage is TRBJ1-5. TRBV21-1 is deemed a pseudogene. The CDR3 sequence is 12 residues long. CDR3 amino acids: CASSKVNQPQHF.

J is TRBJ2-4 and V is TRBV5-1; TCRdb's D call of TRBD1 is untestable without DNA. Per germline, CDR1 SGHRS and CDR2 YFSETQ. The CDR3 has 16 residues. CDR3 loop: CASMRGGRDDRNIQYF.

The V gene is TRBV5-6, the J gene TRBJ2-1; TCRdb's D call, TRBD1, is unchecked because there is no DNA. This CDR3 has 13 residues. Germline loops: CDR1 SGHDT, CDR2 YYEEEE. The CDR3 sequence is CASSHQGYNEQFF.

The chain links TRBV3-1 to TRBJ2-5; the TRBD1 assignment by TCRdb is unverifiable without DNA. The CDR3 loop spans 16 amino acids. Germline CDR1 LGHDT, CDR2 YNNKEL (reference sequence). CDR3: CASSQNAGQGQETQYF.